The present TCR beta chain was sequenced within a study of T cells after yellow fever vaccination (dated 2019 in TCRdb). Context from the whole study: The SMART-Seq v4 Ultra Low Input RNA kit was used to prepare libraries from fractions with low cell numbers. To follow T-cell clones before and after primary and booster YFV17D yellow fever vaccination, bulk TCR alpha and beta repertoires were sequenced over time. The cohort comprised two healthy male donors, one aged 18 to 30 and one aged 30 to 40 years. Blood samples were taken at several timepoints before and after primary and secondary immunization, and bulk PBMC replicates and cell subsets were isolated. The research as a whole found: Because abundant contaminating clonotypes from the bulk population could be contained in FACS-sorted repertoires, computational filtering was required. After the booster, most clones that had expanded after primary vaccination were detected again (approximately 96% of CD4 and 88% of CD8), suggesting broad maintenance of memory. Because the study included only a couple of donors, the extent to which the findings can be generalized is limited. A small share of clonotypes occurred in both CD4 and CD8 compartments, likely arising from convergent recombination. The secondary T-cell response was weaker than the primary response but faster, peaking on day 5 instead of day 15.

This clonotype was found a few times. Which antigen it targets is not known. Per-base quality was not reported, and no clone a single base away is much larger than it. The sample's treatment or condition label, in plain terms: live attenuated yellow fever vaccine strain. PBMCs were isolated from peripheral blood using a standard Ficoll-Paque protocol. Dynabeads CD4 and CD8 positive selection kits were used to isolate the CD4 and CD8 T-cell fractions. TriZol was used to extract RNA from bulk PBMCs, from CD4 and CD8 fractions, and from dextramer-positive and dextramer-negative fractions. The V end loses 0 bases and the J end loses 0 bases, and a stretch of 15 bases separates them. The CDR3 holds 17 amino acids from the cysteine to the phenylalanine. Kept here is only the CDR3 DNA, which spans 51 bases and is read in frame from base 1. Via the germline V gene, CDR1 is SGHRS and CDR2 YFSETQ. Sequencer: Illumina NovaSeq 6000. TCR cDNA was made using 5'RACE template switching, a step that added a universal primer site and unique molecular identifiers. Priming of cDNA synthesis was performed from both the TCR alpha and TCR beta constant segments. Library amplification used two PCR steps, and the second PCR step added sample barcodes and sequencing adapters. Sequencing of libraries was performed on Illumina HiSeq 2500 (2x100 bp) or NovaSeq (2x150 bp). On the authors' methods: Demultiplexing of reads and collapsing into UMI consensus sequences were performed with MIGEC, and V(D)J alignment was carried out with MiXCR. Vaccine-responding clonotypes were identified with edgeR using replicate PBMC samples, with FDR below 0.01 and a log2 fold change above 5 up to day 15 being required. CD4 or CD8 identity was assigned to each bulk clonotype according to whether the clonotype was present at higher abundance in the sequenced CD4 repertoire or the sequenced CD8 repertoire. TCRdb handled the public reads itself, with Q25 trimming in fastp and clone calling in MiXCR, and kept productive beta chains. Rows matching on CDR3 protein sequence are summarized as one entry with the most common DNA and genes. V and J calls and clone size were set by TCRdb, not the authors. The sample contains 100,000 to 150,000 distinct CDR3 sequences, 13% to 15% of them found a single time. Of the sample, roughly 41% is held by the ten largest clones.

Sample: CD8+ T cells sorted from PBMCs, taken 5 days after the yellow fever booster vaccination. Rearrangement joined TRBV5-1 to TRBJ2-5, with the D gene not clear enough to name. The sequence derives from a man between 18 and 35 years old who received the YFV17D yellow fever vaccine. The CDR3 protein sequence reads: CASSLAGWAPYQETQYF. The DNA sequence is as follows: TGCGCCAGCAGCTTGGCCGGATGGGCACCGTACCAAGAGACCCAGTACTTC.